This T cell receptor beta chain came from a study of CD8 T cells in ankylosing spondylitis. Regarding the study as a whole: As reported, disease-linked clones showed significant enrichment in matched ankylosing spondylitis synovial fluid.

This clonotype came up many times. Its antigen remains unidentified. V lost 1 base and J 7 bases, leaving 8 bases between the germline ends. Germline CDR1 and CDR2: SGHRS and YFSETQ. The CDR3 is made up of 12 amino acids. TCRdb re-analysed the 5' RACE reads in MiXCR, keeping a single row per CDR3 protein. The sample carries 100,000 to 150,000 distinct CDR3 sequences, 9.3% recorded once. The chain recombines TRBV5-1 with TRBJ2-5; D may be TRBD1 (7 bases). Material: blood, either unsorted or a sorted T cell fraction (not recorded which). This TCR was sampled from a male donor with ankylosing spondylitis or in good health (not recorded which). CDR3 in DNA: TGCGCCAGCAGCTTGCAGGGGGGGACCCAGTACTTC. Residues: CASSLQGGTQYF. Full variable domain (missing parts from reference TRBV5-1 and TRBJ2-5): KAGVTQTPRYLIKTRGQQVTLSCSPISGHRSVSWYQQTPGQGLQFLFEYFSETQRNKGNFPGRFSGRQFSNSRSEMNVSTLELGDSALYLCASSLQGGTQYFGPGTRLLVL.